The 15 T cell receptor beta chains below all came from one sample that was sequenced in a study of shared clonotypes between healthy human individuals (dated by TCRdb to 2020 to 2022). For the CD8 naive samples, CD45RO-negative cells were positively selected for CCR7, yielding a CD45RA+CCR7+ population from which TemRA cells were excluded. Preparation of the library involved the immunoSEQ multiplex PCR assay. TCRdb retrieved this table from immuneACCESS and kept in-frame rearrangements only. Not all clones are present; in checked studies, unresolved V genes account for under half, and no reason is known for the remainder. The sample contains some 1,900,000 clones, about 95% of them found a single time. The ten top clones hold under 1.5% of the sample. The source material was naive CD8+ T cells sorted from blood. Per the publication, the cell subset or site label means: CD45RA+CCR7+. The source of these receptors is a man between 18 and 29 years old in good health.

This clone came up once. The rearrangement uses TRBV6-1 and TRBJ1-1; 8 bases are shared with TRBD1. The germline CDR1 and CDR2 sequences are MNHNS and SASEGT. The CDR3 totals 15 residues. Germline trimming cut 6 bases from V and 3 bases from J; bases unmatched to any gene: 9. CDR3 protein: CASRDPQGAYTEAFF. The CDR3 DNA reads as TGTGCCAGCAGGGATCCTCAGGGGGCTTACACTGAAGCTTTCTTT.

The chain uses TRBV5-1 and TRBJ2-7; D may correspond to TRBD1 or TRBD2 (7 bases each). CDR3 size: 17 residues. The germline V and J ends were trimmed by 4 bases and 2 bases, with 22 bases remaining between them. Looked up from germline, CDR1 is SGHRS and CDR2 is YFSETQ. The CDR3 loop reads CASSQFLAQGGTYEQYF. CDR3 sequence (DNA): TGCGCCAGCAGCCAATTTCTTGCTCAGGGGGGGACCTACGAGCAGTACTTC.

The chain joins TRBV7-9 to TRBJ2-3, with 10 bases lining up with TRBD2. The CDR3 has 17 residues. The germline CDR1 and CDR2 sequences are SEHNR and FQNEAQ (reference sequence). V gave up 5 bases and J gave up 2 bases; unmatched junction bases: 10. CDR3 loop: CASSPGPAGGLTDTQYF. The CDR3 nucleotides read TGTGCCAGCAGCCCTGGGCCAGCGGGAGGGCTCACAGATACGCAGTATTTT.

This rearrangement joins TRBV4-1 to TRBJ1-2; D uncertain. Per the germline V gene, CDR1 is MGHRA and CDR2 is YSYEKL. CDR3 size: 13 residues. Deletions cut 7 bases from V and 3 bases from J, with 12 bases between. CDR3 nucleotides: TGCGCCAGCACCAATCAACCTTACTATGGCTACACCTTC. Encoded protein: CASTNQPYYGYTF.

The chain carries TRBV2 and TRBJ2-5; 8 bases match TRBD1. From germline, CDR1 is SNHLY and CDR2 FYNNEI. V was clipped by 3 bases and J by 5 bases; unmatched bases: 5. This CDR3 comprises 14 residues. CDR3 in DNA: TGTGCCAGCAGTGATCTGGACAGGGACGAGACCCAGTACTTC. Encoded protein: CASSDLDRDETQYF. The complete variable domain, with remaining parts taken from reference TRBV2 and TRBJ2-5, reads EPEVTQTPSHQVTQMGQEVILRCVPISNHLYFYWYRQILGQKVEFLVSFYNNEISEKSEIFDDQFSVERPDGSNFTLKIRSTKLEDSAMYFCASSDLDRDETQYFGPGTRLLVL.

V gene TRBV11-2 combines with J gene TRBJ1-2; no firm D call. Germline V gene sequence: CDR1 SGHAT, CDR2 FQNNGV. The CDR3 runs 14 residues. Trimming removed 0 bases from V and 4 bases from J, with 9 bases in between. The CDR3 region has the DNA TGTGCCAGCAGCTTAGATAAGGCAGGCTATGGCTACACCTTC. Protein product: CASSLDKAGYGYTF. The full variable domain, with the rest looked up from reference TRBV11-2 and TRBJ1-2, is EAGVAQSPRYKIIEKRQSVAFWCNPISGHATLYWYQQILGQGPKLLIQFQNNGVVDDSQLPKDRFSAERLKGVDSTLKIQPAKLEDSAVYLCASSLDKAGYGYTFGSGTRLTVV.

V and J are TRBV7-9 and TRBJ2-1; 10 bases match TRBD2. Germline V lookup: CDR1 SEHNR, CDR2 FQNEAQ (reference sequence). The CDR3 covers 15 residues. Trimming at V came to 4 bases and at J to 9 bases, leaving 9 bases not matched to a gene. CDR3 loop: CASSSASGSTGEQFF. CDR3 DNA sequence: TGTGCCAGCAGCTCCGCTAGCGGGAGCACTGGTGAGCAGTTCTTC.

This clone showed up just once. In DNA, the CDR3 is TGTGCCAGCAGTGGGAAGGTCTATGGCTACACCTTC. This sequence encodes CASSGKVYGYTF. The chain employs TRBV7-9 and TRBJ1-2; D call uncertain. The CDR3 length is 12 residues. Germline V gene lookup returns CDR1 SEHNR and CDR2 FQNEAQ (reference sequence). V was pared by 6 bases and J by 4 bases, with 9 bases between.

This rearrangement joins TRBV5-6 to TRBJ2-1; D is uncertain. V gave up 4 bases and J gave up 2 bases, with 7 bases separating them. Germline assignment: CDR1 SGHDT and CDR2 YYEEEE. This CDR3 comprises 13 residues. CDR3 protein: CASSPAPYNEQFF. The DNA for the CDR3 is TGTGCCAGCAGCCCCGCGCCCTACAATGAGCAGTTCTTC.

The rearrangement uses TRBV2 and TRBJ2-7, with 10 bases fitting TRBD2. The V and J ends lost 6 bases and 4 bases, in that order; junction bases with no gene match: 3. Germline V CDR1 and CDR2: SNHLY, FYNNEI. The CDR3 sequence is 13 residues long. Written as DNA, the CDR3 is TGTGCCAGCAGACTAGCGGGGATTTACGAGCAGTACTTC. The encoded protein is CASRLAGIYEQYF.

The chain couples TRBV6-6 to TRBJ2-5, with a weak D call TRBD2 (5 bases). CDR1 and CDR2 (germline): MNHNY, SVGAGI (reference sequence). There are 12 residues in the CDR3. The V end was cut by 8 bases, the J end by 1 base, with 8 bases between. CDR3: CASGRVQETQYF. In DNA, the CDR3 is TGTGCCAGCGGGCGGGTCCAAGAGACCCAGTACTTC.

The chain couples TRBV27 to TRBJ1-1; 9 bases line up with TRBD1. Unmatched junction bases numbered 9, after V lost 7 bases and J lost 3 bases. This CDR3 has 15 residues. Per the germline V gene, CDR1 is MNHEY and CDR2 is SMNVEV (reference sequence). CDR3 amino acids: CASKWTGAGDTEAFF. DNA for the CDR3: TGTGCCAGCAAATGGACAGGGGCGGGGGACACTGAAGCTTTCTTT.

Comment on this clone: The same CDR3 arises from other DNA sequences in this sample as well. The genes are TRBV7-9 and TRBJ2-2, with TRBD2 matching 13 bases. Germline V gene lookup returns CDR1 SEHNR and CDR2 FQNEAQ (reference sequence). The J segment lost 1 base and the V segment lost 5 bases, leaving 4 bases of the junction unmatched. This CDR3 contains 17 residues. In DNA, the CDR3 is TGTGCCAGCAGCCCGGGACTAGCGGGACTGAACACCGGGGAGCTGTTTTTT. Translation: CASSPGLAGLNTGELFF.

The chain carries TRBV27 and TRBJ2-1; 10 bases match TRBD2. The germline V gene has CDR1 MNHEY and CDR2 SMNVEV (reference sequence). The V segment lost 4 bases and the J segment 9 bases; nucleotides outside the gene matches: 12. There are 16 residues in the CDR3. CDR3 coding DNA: TGTGCCAGCAGTTCTTGGACTAGCGGATCCAACGGTGAGCAGTTCTTC. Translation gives CASSSWTSGSNGEQFF.

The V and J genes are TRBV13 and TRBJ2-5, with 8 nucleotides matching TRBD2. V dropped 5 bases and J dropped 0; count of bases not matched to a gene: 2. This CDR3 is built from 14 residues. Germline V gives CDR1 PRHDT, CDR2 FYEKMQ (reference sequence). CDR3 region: CASSETSDQETQYF. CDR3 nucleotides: TGTGCCAGCAGCGAGACTAGCGACCAAGAGACCCAGTACTTC.